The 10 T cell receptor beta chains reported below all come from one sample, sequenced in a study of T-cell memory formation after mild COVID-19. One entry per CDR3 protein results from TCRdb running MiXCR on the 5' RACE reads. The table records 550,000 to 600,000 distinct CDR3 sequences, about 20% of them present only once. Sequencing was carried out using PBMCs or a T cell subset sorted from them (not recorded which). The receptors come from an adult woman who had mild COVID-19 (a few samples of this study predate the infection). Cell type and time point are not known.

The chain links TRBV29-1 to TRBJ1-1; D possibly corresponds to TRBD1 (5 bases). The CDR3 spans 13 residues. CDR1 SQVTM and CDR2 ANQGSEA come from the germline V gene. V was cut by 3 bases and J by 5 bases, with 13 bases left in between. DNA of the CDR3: TGCAGCGTTGAGACAGAGCAGAAGACTGAAGCTTTCTTT. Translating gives CSVETEQKTEAFF.

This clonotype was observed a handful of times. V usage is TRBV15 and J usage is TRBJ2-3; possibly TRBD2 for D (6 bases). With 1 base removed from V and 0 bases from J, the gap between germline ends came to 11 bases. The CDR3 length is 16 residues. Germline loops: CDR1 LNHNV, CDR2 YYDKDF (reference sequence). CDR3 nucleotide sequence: TGTGCCACCAGCAGAGGTGTAGCGGCAAGCACAGATACGCAGTATTTT. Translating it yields CATSRGVAASTDTQYF.

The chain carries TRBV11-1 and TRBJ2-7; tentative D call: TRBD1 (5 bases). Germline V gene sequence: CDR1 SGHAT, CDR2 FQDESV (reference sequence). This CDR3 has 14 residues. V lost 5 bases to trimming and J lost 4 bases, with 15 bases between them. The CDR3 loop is CASSPARTPYEQYF. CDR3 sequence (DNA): TGTGCCAGCAGCCCAGCCAGGACACCTTACGAGCAGTACTTC.

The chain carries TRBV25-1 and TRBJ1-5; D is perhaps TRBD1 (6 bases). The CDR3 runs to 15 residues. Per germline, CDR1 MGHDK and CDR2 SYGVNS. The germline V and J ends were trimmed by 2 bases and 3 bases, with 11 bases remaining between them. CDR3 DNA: TGTGCCAGCAGTGAACGACAGGTTGACAATCAGCCCCAGCATTTT. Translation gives CASSERQVDNQPQHF.

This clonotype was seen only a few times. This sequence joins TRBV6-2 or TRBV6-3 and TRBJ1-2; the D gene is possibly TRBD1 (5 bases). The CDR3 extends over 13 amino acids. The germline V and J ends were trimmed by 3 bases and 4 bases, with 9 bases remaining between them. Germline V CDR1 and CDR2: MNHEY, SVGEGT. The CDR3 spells CASSYSTVYGYTF. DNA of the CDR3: TGTGCCAGCAGTTATTCGACAGTCTATGGCTACACCTTC.

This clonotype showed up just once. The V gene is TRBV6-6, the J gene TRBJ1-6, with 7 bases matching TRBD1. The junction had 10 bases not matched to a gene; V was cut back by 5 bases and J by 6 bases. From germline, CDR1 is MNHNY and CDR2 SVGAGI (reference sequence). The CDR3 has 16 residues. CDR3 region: CASSRVQGGGNSPLHF. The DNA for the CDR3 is TGTGCCAGCAGTCGAGTGCAGGGGGGCGGTAATTCACCCCTCCACTTT.

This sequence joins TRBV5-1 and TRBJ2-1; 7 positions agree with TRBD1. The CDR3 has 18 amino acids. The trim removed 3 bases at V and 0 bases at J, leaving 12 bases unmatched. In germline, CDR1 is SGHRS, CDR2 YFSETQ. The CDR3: CASSSGTVIPSSYNEQFF. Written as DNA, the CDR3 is TGCGCCAGCAGCTCCGGGACAGTTATTCCGAGCTCCTACAATGAGCAGTTCTTC.

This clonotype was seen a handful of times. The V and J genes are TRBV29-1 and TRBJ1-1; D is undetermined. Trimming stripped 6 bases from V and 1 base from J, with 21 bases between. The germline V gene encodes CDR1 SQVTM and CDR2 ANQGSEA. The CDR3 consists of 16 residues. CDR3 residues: CSVVPARWGRNTEAFF. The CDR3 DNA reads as TGCAGCGTCGTCCCGGCACGATGGGGAAGGAACACTGAAGCTTTCTTT. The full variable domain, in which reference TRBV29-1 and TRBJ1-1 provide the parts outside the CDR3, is SAVISQKPSRDICQRGTSLTIQCQVDSQVTMMFWYRQQPGQSLTLIATANQGSEATYESGFVIDKFPISRPNLTFSTLTVSNMSPEDSSIYLCSVVPARWGRNTEAFFGQGTRLTVV.

Here the CDR3 DNA reads TGTGCCAGCAGCTTAGACAGGGGGCCGACGCAGTACTTC. This gives the protein CASSLDRGPTQYF. The chain is built from TRBV11-2 and TRBJ2-7, with 8 bases aligning to TRBD1. V gave up 0 bases and J gave up 9 bases; unmatched junction bases: 4. Germline-derived CDR1 and CDR2 are SGHAT and FQNNGV. The CDR3 consists of 13 residues.

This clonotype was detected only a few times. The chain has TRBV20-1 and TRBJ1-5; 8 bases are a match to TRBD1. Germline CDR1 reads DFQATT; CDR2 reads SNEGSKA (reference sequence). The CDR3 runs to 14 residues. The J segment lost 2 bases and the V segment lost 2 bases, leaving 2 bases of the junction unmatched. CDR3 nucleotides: TGCAGTGCTAGAACAGGGGGGGGCAATCAGCCCCAGCATTTT. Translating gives CSARTGGGNQPQHF.